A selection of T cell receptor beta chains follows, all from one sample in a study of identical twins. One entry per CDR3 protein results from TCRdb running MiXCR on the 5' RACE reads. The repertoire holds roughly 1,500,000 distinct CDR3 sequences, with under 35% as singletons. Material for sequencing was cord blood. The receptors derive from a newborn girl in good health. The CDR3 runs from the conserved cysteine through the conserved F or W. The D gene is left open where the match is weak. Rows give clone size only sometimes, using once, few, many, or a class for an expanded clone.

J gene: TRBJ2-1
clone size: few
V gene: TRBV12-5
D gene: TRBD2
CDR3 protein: CASALAGGNEQFF
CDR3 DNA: TGTGCTAGTGCGCTAGCGGGAGGGAATGAGCAGTTCTTC

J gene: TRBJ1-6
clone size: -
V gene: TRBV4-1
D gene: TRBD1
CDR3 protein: CASSQGGQGSGNSPLHF
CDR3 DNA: TGCGCCAGCAGCCAAGGGGGACAGGGGTCCGGTAATTCACCCCTCCACTTT

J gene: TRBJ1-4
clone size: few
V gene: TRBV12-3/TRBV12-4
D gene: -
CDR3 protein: CASSFWPGRQINEKLFF
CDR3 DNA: TGTGCCAGCAGCTTTTGGCCGGGTAGGCAGATCAATGAAAAACTGTTTTTT

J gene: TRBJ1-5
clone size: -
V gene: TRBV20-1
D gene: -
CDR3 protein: CSARDGAVYSNQPQHF
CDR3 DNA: TGCAGTGCTAGAGATGGGGCAGTATATAGCAATCAGCCCCAGCATTTT

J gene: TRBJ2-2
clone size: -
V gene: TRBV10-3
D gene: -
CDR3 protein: CAIAEQTNTGELFF
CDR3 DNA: TGTGCCATCGCCGAACAGACGAACACCGGGGAGCTGTTTTTT

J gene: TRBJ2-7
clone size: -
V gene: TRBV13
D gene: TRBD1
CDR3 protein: CASSPPGQGAYNEQYF
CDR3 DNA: TGTGCCAGCAGCCCCCCCGGACAGGGGGCCTACAATGAGCAGTACTTC

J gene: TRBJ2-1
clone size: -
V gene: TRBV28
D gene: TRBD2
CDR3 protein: CASSFPGLAGDNEQFF
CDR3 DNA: TGTGCCAGCAGTTTTCCGGGACTAGCGGGAGATAATGAGCAGTTCTTC

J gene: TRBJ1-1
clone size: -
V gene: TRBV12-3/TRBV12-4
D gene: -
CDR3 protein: CASSSLDRLDTEAFF
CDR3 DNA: TGTGCCAGCAGCTCACTAGACCGATTGGACACTGAAGCTTTCTTT

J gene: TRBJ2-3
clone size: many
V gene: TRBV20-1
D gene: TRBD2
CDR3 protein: CSVGLAGGQGDTQYF
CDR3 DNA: TGCAGTGTCGGTCTAGCGGGAGGGCAGGGAGATACGCAGTATTTT

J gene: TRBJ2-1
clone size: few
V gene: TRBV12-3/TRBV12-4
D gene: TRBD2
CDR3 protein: CASSPIPGTSGGVRPRGEQFF
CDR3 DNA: TGTGCCAGCAGTCCTATACCCGGGACTAGCGGGGGGGTAAGACCTCGGGGTGAGCAGTTCTTC

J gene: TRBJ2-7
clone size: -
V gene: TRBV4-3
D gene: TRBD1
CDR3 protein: CASSQEVRTGGYEQYF
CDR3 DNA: TGCGCCAGCAGCCAAGAGGTGAGGACAGGGGGCTACGAGCAGTACTTC

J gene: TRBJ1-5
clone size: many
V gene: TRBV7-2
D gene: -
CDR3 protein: CASSLWENQPQHF
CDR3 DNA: TGTGCCAGCAGCTTATGGGAAAATCAACCCCAGCATTTT

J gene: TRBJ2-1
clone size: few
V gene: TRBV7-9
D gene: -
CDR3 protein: CASSLDQGHYNEQFF
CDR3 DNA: TGTGCCAGCAGCTTAGACCAGGGGCACTACAATGAGCAGTTCTTC

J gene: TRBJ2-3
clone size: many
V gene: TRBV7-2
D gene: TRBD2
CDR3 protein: CASSLTSGSRTDTQYF
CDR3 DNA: TGTGCCAGCAGCTTAACTAGCGGGAGTAGGACAGATACGCAGTATTTT

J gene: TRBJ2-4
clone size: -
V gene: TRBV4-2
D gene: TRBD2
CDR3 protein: CASSQDPSGNWEQYF
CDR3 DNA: TGTGCCAGCAGCCAAGATCCTAGCGGGAATTGGGAGCAGTACTTC

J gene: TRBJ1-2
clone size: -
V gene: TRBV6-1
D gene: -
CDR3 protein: CASSERQENYGYTF
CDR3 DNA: TGTGCCAGCAGTGAACGGCAGGAGAACTATGGCTACACCTTC

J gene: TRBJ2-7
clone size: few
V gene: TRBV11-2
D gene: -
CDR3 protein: CASSSKHGSSYEQYF
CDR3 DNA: TGTGCCAGCAGCTCGAAACACGGCAGCTCCTACGAGCAGTACTTC

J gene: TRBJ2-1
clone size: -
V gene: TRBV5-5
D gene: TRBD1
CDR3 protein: CASSLFQGANNEQFF
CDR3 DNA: TGTGCCAGCAGCTTGTTCCAGGGGGCCAACAATGAGCAGTTCTTC

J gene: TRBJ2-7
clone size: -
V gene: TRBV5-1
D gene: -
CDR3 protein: CASSPNIYEQYF
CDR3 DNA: TGCGCCAGCAGCCCCAACATCTACGAGCAGTACTTC

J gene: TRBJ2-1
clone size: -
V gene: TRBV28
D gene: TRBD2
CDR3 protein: CASSLTSGHLGDEQFF
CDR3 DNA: TGTGCCAGCAGTTTGACTAGCGGGCACCTCGGGGATGAGCAGTTCTTC

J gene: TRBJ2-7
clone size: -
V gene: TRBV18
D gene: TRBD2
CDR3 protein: CASSPQKLAGGYEQYF
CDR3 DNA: TGTGCCAGCTCACCACAAAAGTTAGCGGGAGGCTACGAGCAGTACTTC

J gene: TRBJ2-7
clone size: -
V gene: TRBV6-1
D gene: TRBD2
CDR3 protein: CASRGEAGVYEQYF
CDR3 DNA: TGTGCCAGCAGGGGTGAAGCGGGAGTCTACGAGCAGTACTTC

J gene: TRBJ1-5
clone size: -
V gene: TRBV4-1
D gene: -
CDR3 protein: CASSQGPGRMEPQHF
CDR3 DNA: TGCGCCAGCAGCCAAGGCCCAGGTCGGATGGAGCCCCAGCATTTT

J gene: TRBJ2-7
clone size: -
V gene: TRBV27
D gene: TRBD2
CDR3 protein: CASSRGGRDEQYF
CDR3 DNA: TGTGCCAGCAGTCGGGGGGGCCGCGATGAGCAGTACTTC

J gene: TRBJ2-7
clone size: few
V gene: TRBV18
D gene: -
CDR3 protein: CASTASRSYEQYF
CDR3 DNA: TGTGCCAGCACCGCATCCCGATCCTACGAGCAGTACTTC

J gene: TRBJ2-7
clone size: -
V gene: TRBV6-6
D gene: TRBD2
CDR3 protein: CASKGRDYSYEQYF
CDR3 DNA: TGTGCCAGCAAGGGGCGGGACTACTCCTACGAGCAGTACTTC

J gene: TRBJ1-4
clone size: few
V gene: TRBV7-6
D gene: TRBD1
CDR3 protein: CASSLEVWGQEDEKLFF
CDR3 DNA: TGTGCCAGCAGCTTAGAGGTCTGGGGACAGGAGGATGAAAAACTGTTTTTT

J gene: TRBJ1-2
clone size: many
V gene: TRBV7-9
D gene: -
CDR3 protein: CASSLGQGRNGYTF
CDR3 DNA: TGTGCCAGCAGCTTAGGGCAGGGAAGGAATGGCTACACCTTC

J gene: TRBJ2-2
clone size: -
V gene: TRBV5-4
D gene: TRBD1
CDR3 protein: CASSVSGTVTGELFF
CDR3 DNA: TGTGCCAGCAGCGTTTCCGGGACAGTCACCGGGGAGCTGTTTTTT

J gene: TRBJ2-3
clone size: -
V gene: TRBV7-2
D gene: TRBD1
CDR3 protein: CASSFQQGTTDTQYF
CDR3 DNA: TGTGCCAGCAGCTTTCAACAGGGGACCACAGATACGCAGTATTTT

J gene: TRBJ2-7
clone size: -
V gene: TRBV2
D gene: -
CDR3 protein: CASIGGPDYEQYF
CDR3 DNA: TGTGCCAGTATAGGGGGTCCGGACTACGAGCAGTACTTC

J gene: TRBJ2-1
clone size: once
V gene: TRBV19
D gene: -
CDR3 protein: CASNPRTAYNEQFF
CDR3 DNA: TGTGCCAGTAACCCCCGGACTGCCTACAATGAGCAGTTCTTC

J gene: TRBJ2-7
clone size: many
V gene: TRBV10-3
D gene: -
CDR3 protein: CAIRGLADYEQYF
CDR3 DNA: TGTGCCATCAGAGGGCTAGCCGACTACGAGCAGTACTTC

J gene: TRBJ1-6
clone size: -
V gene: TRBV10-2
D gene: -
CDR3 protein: CASSEGGGVSLWNSPLHF
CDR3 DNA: TGCGCCAGCAGTGAGGGGGGAGGGGTGTCCCTTTGGAATTCACCCCTCCACTTT

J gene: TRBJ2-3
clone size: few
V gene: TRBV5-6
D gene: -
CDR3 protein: CASSLALTGIRTDTQYF
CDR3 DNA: TGTGCCAGCAGCTTAGCCCTCACAGGGATTCGGACAGATACGCAGTATTTT

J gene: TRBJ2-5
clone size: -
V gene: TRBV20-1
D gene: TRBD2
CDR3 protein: CSARRGGIWETQYF
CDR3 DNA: TGCAGTGCTAGAAGGGGAGGGATTTGGGAGACCCAGTACTTC

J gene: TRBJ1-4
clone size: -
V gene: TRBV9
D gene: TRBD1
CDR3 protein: CASSAASGTGLTNEKLFF
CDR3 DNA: TGTGCCAGCAGCGCCGCTTCCGGGACAGGGTTAACTAATGAAAAACTGTTTTTT

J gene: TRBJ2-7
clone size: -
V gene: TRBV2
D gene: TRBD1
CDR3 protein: CASLNYWTGGVYEQYF
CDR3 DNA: TGTGCCAGCCTCAACTACTGGACAGGGGGTGTCTACGAGCAGTACTTC

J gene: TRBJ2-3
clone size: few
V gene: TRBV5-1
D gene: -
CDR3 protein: CASSYNRDTQYF
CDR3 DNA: TGCGCCAGCAGTTACAACCGGGATACGCAGTATTTT

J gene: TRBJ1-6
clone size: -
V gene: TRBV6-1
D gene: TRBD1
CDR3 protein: CASSDGGGNSPLHF
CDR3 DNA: TGTGCCAGCAGTGACGGAGGGGGCAATTCACCCCTCCACTTT

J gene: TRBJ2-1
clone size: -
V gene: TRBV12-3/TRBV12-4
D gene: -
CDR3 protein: CASSSPGRAINEQFF
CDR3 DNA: TGTGCCAGCAGTTCCCCTGGACGAGCGATCAATGAGCAGTTCTTC

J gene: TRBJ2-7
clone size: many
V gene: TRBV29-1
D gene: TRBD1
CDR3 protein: CSVESFGRQGGYEQYF
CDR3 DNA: TGCAGCGTTGAAAGCTTCGGCCGACAGGGTGGGTACGAGCAGTACTTC

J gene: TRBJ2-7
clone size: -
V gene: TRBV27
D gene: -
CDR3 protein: CASSPNDRSPSYEQYF
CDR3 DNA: TGTGCCAGCAGTCCTAACGACAGGTCCCCCTCCTACGAGCAGTACTTC

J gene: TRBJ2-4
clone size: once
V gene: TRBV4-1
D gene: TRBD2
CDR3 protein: CASSQGGAIAGRGKNIQYF
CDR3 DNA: TGCGCCAGCAGCCAAGGTGGTGCGATAGCGGGACGGGGCAAAAACATTCAGTACTTC

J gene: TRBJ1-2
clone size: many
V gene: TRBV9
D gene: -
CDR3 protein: CASSVEGFYGYTF
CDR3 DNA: TGTGCCAGCAGCGTAGAGGGCTTCTATGGCTACACCTTC

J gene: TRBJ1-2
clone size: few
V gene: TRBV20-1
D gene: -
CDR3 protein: CSARDRANPYGYTF
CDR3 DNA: TGCAGTGCTAGAGATAGGGCAAACCCATATGGCTACACCTTC

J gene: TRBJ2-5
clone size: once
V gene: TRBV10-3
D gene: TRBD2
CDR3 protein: CAIRSLAGSHNEQYF
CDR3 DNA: TGTGCCATCAGATCACTAGCGGGAAGCCACAATGAGCAGTACTTC

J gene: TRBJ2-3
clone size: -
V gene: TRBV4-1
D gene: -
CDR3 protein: CASSQGPFGSSTDTQYF
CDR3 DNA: TGCGCCAGCAGCCAAGGCCCCTTCGGGAGCAGCACAGATACGCAGTATTTT

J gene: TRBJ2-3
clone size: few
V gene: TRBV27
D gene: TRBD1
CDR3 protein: CASSLDRGILTSTDTQYF
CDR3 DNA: TGTGCCAGCAGCCTCGACAGGGGAATATTAACATCCACAGATACGCAGTATTTT

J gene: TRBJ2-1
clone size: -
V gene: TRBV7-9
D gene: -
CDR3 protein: CASGISQGNEQFF
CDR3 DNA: TGTGCCAGCGGAATCTCACAGGGCAATGAGCAGTTCTTC